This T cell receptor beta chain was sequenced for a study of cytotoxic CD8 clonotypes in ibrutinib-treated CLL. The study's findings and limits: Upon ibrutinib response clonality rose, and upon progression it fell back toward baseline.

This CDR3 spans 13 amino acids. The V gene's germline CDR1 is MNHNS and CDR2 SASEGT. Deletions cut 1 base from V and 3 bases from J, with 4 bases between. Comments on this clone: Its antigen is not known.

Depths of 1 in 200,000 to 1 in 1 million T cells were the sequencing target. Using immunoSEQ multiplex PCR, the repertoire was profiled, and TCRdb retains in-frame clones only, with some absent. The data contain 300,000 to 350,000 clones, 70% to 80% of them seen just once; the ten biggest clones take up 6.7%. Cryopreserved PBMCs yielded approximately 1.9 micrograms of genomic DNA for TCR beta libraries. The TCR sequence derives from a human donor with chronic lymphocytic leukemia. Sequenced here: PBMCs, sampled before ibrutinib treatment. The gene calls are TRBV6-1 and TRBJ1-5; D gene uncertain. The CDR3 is CASSEVTNQPQHF. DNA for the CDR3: TGTGCCAGCAGTGAAGTGACCAATCAGCCCCAGCATTTT.